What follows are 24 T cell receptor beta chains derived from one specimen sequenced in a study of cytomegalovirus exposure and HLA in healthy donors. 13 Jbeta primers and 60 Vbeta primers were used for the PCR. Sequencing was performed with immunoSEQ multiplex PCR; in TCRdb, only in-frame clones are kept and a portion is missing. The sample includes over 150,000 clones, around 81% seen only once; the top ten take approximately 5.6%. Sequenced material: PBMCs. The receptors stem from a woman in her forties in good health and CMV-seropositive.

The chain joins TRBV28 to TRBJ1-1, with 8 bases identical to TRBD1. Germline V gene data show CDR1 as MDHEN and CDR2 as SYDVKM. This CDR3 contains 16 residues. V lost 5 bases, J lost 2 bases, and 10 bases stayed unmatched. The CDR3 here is CASSGSGTGLNTEAFF. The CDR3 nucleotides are TGTGCCAGCAGTGGGTCCGGGACAGGCCTAAACACTGAAGCTTTCTTT. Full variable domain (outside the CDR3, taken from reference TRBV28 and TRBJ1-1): DVKVTQSSRYLVKRTGEKVFLECVQDMDHENMFWYRQDPGLGLRLIYFSYDVKMKEKGDIPEGYSVSREKKERFSLILESASTNQTSMYLCASSGSGTGLNTEAFFGQGTRLTVV.

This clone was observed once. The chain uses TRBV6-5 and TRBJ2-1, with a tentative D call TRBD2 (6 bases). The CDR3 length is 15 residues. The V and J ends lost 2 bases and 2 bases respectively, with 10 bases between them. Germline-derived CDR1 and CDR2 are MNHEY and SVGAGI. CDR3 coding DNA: TGTGCCAGCAGTTACGGACTAACGGCCTACAATGAGCAGTTCTTC. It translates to CASSYGLTAYNEQFF.

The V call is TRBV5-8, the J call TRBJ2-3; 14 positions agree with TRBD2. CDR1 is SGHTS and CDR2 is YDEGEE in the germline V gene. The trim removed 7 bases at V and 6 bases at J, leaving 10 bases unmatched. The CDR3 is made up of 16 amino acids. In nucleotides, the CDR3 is TGTGCCAGCCGACAAGGGACTAGCGGGAGTTTTGATACGCAGTATTTT. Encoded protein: CASRQGTSGSFDTQYF.

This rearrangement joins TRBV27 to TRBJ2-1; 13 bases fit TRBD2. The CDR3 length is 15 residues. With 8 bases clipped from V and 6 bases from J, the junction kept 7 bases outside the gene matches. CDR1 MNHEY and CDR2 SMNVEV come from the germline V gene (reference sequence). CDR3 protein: CASGGLAGPSNEQFF. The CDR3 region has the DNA TGTGCCAGCGGGGGACTAGCGGGACCGAGCAATGAGCAGTTCTTC.

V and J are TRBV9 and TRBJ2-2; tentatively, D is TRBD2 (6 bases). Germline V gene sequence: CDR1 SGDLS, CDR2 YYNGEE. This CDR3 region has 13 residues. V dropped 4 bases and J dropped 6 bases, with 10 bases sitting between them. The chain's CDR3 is CASSRGSSGELFF. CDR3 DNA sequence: TGTGCCAGCAGCCGGGGGAGTTCCGGGGAGCTGTTTTTT.

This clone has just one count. The CDR3 sequence is CASNARGWDSPLHF. The CDR3 nucleotides are TGTGCCAGTAATGCGCGGGGTTGGGATTCACCCCTCCACTTT. This chain connects TRBV19 to TRBJ1-6, with no clear D. Looked up from germline, CDR1 is LNHDA and CDR2 is SQIVND (reference sequence). This CDR3 has 14 amino acids. V lost 7 bases, J lost 8 bases, and 15 bases lay in between.

In DNA form, the CDR3 reads TGTGCCAGCAGCTGGGACATCTCCTCCGCCTACGAGCAGTACTTC. It specifies CASSWDISSAYEQYF. The V and J genes are TRBV11-3 and TRBJ2-7; D may be TRBD1 (6 bases). Deletions cut 4 bases from V and 2 bases from J, with 15 bases between. The germline V gene encodes CDR1 SGHNT and CDR2 YENEEA. This CDR3 is built from 15 residues.

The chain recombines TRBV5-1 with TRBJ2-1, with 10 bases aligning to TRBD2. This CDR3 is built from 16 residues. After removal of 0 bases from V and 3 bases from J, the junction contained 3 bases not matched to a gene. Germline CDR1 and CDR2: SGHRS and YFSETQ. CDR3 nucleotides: TGCGCCAGCAGCTTGGAGGCTAGCGGGAGCTACAATGAGCAGTTCTTC. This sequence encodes CASSLEASGSYNEQFF.

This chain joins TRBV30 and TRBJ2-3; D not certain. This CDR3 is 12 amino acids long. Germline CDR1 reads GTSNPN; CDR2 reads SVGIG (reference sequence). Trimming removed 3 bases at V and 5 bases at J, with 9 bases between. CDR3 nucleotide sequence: TGTGCCTGGAGCTACAGTGGAGATACGCAGTATTTT. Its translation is CAWSYSGDTQYF.

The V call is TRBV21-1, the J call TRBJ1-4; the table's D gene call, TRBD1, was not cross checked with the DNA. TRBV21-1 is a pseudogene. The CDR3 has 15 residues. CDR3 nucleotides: TGTGCCAGCAGCAGGGTGGGACAGGGAGACCAAAAACTGTTTTTT. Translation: CASSRVGQGDQKLFF.

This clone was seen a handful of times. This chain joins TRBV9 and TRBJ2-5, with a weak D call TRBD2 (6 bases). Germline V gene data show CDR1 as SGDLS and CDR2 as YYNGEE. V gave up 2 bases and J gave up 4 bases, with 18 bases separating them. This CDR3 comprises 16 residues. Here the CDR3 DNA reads TGTGCCAGCAGCGTTGCAGGCACCTCCGGGGGAGAGACCCAGTACTTC. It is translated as CASSVAGTSGGETQYF.

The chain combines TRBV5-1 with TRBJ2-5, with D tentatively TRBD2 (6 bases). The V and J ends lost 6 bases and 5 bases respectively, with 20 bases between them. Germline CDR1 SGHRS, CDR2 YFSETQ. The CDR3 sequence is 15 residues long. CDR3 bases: TGCGCCAGCACTCCCCTGCCGGAGGGCCGGGAGACCCAGTACTTC. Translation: CASTPLPEGRETQYF. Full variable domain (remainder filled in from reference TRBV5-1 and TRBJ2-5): KAGVTQTPRYLIKTRGQQVTLSCSPISGHRSVSWYQQTPGQGLQFLFEYFSETQRNKGNFPGRFSGRQFSNSRSEMNVSTLELGDSALYLCASTPLPEGRETQYFGPGTRLLVL.

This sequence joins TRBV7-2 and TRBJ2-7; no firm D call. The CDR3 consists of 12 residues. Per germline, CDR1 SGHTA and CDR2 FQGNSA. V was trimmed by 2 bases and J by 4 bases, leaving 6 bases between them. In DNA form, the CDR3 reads TGTGCCAGCAGCTTACCCGCGTACGAGCAGTACTTC. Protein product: CASSLPAYEQYF. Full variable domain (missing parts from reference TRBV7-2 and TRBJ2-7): GAGVSQSPSNKVTEKGKDVELRCDPISGHTALYWYRQSLGQGLEFLIYFQGNSAPDKSGLPSDRFSAERTGGSVSTLTIQRTQQEDSAVYLCASSLPAYEQYFGPGTRLTVT.

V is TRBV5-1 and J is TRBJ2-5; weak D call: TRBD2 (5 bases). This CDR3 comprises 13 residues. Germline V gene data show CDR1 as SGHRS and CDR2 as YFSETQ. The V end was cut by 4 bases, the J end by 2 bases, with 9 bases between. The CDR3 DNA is TGCGCCAGCAGCCGGACTCTTCAAGAGACCCAGTACTTC. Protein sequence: CASSRTLQETQYF.

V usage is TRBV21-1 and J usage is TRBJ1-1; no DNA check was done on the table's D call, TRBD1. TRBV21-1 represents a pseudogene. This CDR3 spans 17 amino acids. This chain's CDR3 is CASSNARQGDEDTEAFF. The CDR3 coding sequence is TGTGCCAGCAGCAACGCCCGACAGGGCGACGAGGACACTGAAGCTTTCTTT.

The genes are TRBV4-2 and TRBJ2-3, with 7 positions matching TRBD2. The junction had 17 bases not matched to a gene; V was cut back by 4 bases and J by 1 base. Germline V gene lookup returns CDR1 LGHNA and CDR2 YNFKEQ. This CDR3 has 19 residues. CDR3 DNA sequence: TGTGCCAGCAGCCGCCCAGAAGCGGGACCAATACGGGGCACAGATACGCAGTATTTT. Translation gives CASSRPEAGPIRGTDTQYF.

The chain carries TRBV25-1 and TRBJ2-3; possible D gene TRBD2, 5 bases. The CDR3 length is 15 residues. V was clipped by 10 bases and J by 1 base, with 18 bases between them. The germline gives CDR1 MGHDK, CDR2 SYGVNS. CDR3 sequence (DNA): TGTGCCACGTTGCCCAGGTGGGGAGGCACAGATACGCAGTATTTT. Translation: CATLPRWGGTDTQYF.

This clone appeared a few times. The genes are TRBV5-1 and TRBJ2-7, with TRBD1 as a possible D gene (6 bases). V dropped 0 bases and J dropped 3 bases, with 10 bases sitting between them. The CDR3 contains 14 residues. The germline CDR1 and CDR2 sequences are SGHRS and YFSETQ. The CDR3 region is CASSLVGQVYEQYF. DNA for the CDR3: TGCGCCAGCAGCTTGGTGGGACAAGTCTACGAGCAGTACTTC. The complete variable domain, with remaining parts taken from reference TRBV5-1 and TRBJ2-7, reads KAGVTQTPRYLIKTRGQQVTLSCSPISGHRSVSWYQQTPGQGLQFLFEYFSETQRNKGNFPGRFSGRQFSNSRSEMNVSTLELGDSALYLCASSLVGQVYEQYFGPGTRLTVT.

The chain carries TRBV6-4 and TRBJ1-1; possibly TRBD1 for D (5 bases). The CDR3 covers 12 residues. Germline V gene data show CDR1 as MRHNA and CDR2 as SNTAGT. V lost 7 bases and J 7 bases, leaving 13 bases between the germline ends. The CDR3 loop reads CASNGGTGEAFF. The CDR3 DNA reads TGTGCCAGCAACGGGGGGACGGGTGAAGCTTTCTTT.

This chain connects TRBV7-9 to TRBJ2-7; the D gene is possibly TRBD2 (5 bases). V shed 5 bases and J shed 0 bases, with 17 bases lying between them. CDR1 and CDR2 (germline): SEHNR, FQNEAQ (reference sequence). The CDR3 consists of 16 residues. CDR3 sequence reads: CASSHGVEVVSYEQYF. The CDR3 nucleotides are TGTGCCAGCAGCCACGGGGTGGAGGTCGTCTCCTACGAGCAGTACTTC. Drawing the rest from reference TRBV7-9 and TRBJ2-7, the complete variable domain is DTGVSQNPRHKITKRGQNVTFRCDPISEHNRLYWYRQTLGQGPEFLTYFQNEAQLEKSRLLSDRFSAERPKGSFSTLEIQRTEQGDSAMYLCASSHGVEVVSYEQYFGPGTRLTVT.

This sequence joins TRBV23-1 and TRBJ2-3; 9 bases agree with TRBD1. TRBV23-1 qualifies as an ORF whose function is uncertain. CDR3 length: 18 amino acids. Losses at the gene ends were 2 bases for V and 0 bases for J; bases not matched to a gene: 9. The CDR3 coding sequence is TGCGCCAGCAGTCAAAATCCCAGGACAGGGGCTAGCACAGATACGCAGTATTTT. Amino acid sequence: CASSQNPRTGASTDTQYF.

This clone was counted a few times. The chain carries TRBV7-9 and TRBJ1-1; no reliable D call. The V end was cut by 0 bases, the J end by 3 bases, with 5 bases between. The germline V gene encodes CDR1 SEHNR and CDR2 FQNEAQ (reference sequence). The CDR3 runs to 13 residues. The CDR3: CASSLAGYTEAFF. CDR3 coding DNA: TGTGCCAGCAGCTTAGCCGGGTACACTGAAGCTTTCTTT. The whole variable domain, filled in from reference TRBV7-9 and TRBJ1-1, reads DTGVSQNPRHKITKRGQNVTFRCDPISEHNRLYWYRQTLGQGPEFLTYFQNEAQLEKSRLLSDRFSAERPKGSFSTLEIQRTEQGDSAMYLCASSLAGYTEAFFGQGTRLTVV.

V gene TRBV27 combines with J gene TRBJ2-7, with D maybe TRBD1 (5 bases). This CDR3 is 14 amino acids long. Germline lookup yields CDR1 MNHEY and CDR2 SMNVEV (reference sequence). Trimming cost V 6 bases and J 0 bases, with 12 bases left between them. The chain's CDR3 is CASRRQYDSYEQYF. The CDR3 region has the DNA TGTGCCAGCAGAAGACAGTACGACTCCTACGAGCAGTACTTC.

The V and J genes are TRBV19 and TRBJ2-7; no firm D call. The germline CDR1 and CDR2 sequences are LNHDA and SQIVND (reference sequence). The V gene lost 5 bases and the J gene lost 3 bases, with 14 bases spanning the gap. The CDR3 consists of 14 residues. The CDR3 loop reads CASSESLPGYEQYF. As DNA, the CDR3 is TGTGCCAGTAGTGAATCACTGCCCGGCTACGAGCAGTACTTC. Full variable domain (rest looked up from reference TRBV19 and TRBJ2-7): DGGITQSPKYLFRKEGQNVTLSCEQNLNHDAMYWYRQDPGQGLRLIYYSQIVNDFQKGDIAEGYSVSREKKESFPLTVTSAQKNPTAFYLCASSESLPGYEQYFGPGTRLTVT.